The TCR beta chain under discussion was sequenced for a study of spatial heterogeneity in lung cancer. The CDR3 loop spans 14 amino acids. The V gene's germline CDR1 is MNHEY and CDR2 SVGAGI. V lost 2 bases and J 1 base, leaving 7 bases between the germline ends. In regard to this clonotype: No antigen is known for it.

Each CDR3 protein is one row after TCRdb ran MiXCR on the 5' RACE reads. The table shows 65,000 to 85,000 distinct CDR3 sequences, with approximately 18% occurring only once. Study-level results: At tumor resection, ubiquitous expanded TCRs were detected in blood more often than later.

Specified time point: sample taken at primary tumor resection. Whole RNA, which was extracted from tumor, nontumor lung tissue or frozen PBMC, was sequenced without any cell sorting. This specimen consisted of PBMCs, obtained at surgery. The origin of this receptor is a male donor with early-stage non-small cell lung cancer. The chain joins TRBV6-5 to TRBJ2-3; the D gene is possibly TRBD2 (5 bases). CDR3 amino acids: CASSYDGGTDTQYF. CDR3 coding DNA: TGTGCCAGCAGTTACGACGGGGGCACAGATACGCAGTATTTT.